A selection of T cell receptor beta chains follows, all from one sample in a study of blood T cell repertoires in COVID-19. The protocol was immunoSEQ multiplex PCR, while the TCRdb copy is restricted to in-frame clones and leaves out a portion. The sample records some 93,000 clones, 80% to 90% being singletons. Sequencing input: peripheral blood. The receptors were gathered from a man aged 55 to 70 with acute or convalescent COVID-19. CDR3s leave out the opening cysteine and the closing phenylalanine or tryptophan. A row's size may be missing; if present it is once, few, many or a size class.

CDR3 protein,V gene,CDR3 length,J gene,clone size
ASSPEGGDSYNEQF,TRBV5-1,14,TRBJ2-1,NA
ASSENSGYSGNTIY,TRBV6-1,14,TRBJ1-3,NA
ASSVNRDSGNTIY,TRBV9,13,TRBJ1-3,NA
ASSLGQGANNSPLH,TRBV5-1,14,TRBJ1-6,NA
ASRHDRGQGQPQH,TRBV6-5,13,TRBJ1-5,NA
ASSLIVGGGTEAF,TRBV13,13,TRBJ1-1,NA
ASSLSPTGGPGYGYT,TRBV27,15,TRBJ1-2,NA
ASSETGYEQY,TRBV10-2,10,TRBJ2-7,NA
ASSLVDQGDNEQF,TRBV7-6,13,TRBJ2-1,few
ASRRDVLNQPQH,TRBV2,12,TRBJ1-5,few
ASSLDPKDRAGQY,TRBV7-2,13,TRBJ2-7,NA
ASSLSVNTGELF,TRBV7-9,12,TRBJ2-2,NA
ASSWRGGTGYT,TRBV27,11,TRBJ1-2,once
ASSPEQGRSNQPQH,TRBV4-1,14,TRBJ1-5,NA
ASSSTGARGEKLF,TRBV27,13,TRBJ1-4,NA
ASSLVGRTDTQY,TRBV5-1,12,TRBJ2-3,NA
ASSLATGSWYEQY,TRBV5-1,13,TRBJ2-7,few
ASRRGQSTNTEAF,TRBV6-5,13,TRBJ1-1,NA
ASSLGGSTLNEQF,TRBV7-2,13,TRBJ2-1,NA
ASSPPGTGGSYGYT,TRBV5-6,14,TRBJ1-2,NA
ASRATGTGSNQPQH,TRBV2,14,TRBJ1-5,few
ASSSRGSQPQH,TRBV5-6,11,TRBJ1-5,NA
ASSMAGKPPYNEQF,TRBV19,14,TRBJ2-1,few
ATSGDRSGEQY,TRBV15,11,TRBJ2-7,NA
SVSHRGANTEAF,TRBV29-1,12,TRBJ1-1,NA
ASSSTGLRGYT,TRBV7-6,11,TRBJ1-2,few
ASSFASLVGETQY,TRBV7-2,13,TRBJ2-5,few
ASITDRGRETQY,TRBV6-5,12,TRBJ2-5,NA
ASSLRLAAGELF,TRBV3-1/TRBV3-2,12,TRBJ2-2,NA
ASSLFHGGNTEAF,TRBV7-3,13,TRBJ1-1,medium-sized
ATSRGDFTGELF,TRBV24-1,12,TRBJ2-2,NA
ASSLVVIGTPYGYT,TRBV7-2,14,TRBJ1-2,few
ASSADRVGYT,TRBV2,10,TRBJ1-2,NA
ASSQGARNTIY,TRBV19,11,TRBJ1-3,NA
ASSPDSGVQPQH,TRBV18,12,TRBJ1-5,NA
ASSERPTGYFNYGYT,TRBV6-1,15,TRBJ1-2,NA
ASSLDGKISYNEQF,TRBV5-1,14,TRBJ2-1,NA
ASSSGLAGGTDTQY,TRBV7-2,14,TRBJ2-3,NA
ASSPQAGVTHNEQF,TRBV18,14,TRBJ2-1,NA
ASSQPTGTLNYGYT,TRBV4-1,14,TRBJ1-2,NA
ASSYRGHDTEAF,TRBV6-7,12,TRBJ1-1,NA
ASSPGTSGRAKETQY,TRBV5-1,15,TRBJ2-5,NA
ASSIKGWGTGVDEQF,TRBV19,15,TRBJ2-1,NA
ASSGGQGASGNTIY,TRBV7-9,14,TRBJ1-3,NA
AISGKTEGAYYGYT,TRBV10-3,14,TRBJ1-2,NA
ASAGSYNSPLH,TRBV7-2,11,TRBJ1-6,NA
ASKVDTLFEAF,TRBV2,11,TRBJ1-1,NA